This T cell receptor (beta chain) was sequenced for a study of early stage breast cancer tumors. Across the whole study: ER+/PR+/HER2- status applied to about 70% of the 16 invasive breast tumors. Samples were sequenced at approximately 10-fold average coverage.

As to this clone: The antigen remains unidentified.

The study, taken as a whole, reports: Comparing each tissue with blood distinguished tumor from normal in most of the 16 patients. Tumors had roughly 2.4-fold higher T cell density and higher clonality than adjacent normal breast tissue.

Clones were read by immunoSEQ multiplex PCR, and TCRdb kept only the in-frame ones, dropping some. Here the sample spans under 45,000 clones, around 73% being singletons. Sequencing input: blood. The sequence was obtained from a person aged 45 to 60 with breast cancer.

The CDR3 sequence is CASSLALSGRTDTQYF. CDR3 DNA: TGCGCCAGCAGCTTGGCCCTAAGCGGGAGGACAGATACGCAGTATTTT. V and J are TRBV5-1 and TRBJ2-3; 9 bases map to TRBD2. With 0 bases clipped from V and 3 bases from J, the junction kept 5 bases outside the gene matches. Germline V gives CDR1 SGHRS, CDR2 YFSETQ. The CDR3 is made up of 16 amino acids.